The present TCR beta chain was sequenced within a study of PD-L1 blockade in urothelial cancer. Each PCR received spiked synthetic TCR analog templates. This table comes from immunoSEQ multiplex PCR, and its TCRdb copy is limited to in-frame clones, with some not included. The sample has roughly 87,000 clones, about 89% seen once. The time point here: pretreatment peripheral blood. The CDR3 extends over 15 amino acids. With 5 bases clipped from V and 5 bases from J, the junction kept 10 bases outside the gene matches. CDR1 SGHTA and CDR2 FQGTGA come from the germline V gene. This receptor was obtained from an elderly woman with urothelial cancer. The rearrangement joins TRBV7-3 to TRBJ2-5, with 8 positions matching TRBD2. The sample in question was PBMCs, obtained around atezolizumab (anti-PD-L1) treatment. CDR3 sequence (DNA): TGTGCCAGCAGCCCCAACCCCGGGACTAGGGAGACCCAGTACTTC. As protein: CASSPNPGTRETQYF.